One and the same sample provided the 17 T cell receptor beta chains below, sequenced in a study of TIL therapy for anti-PD-1-resistant metastatic lung cancer. This was the immunoSEQ v3 assay. TCRdb's copy holds only in-frame clones and misses some; the assay was immunoSEQ multiplex PCR. The table has approximately 87,000 clones, around 71% seen once. Time point meaning: pre-treatment sample, taken before nivolumab and TIL therapy. Most excised metastases sampled were pleural nodules or supraclavicular lymph nodes. Sequenced material: tumor tissue, taken at baseline. The receptors originated from a person aged 25-80 years with non-small cell lung cancer.

This clone appeared a single time. The chain uses TRBV13 and TRBJ2-2; tentatively, D is TRBD1 or TRBD2 (5 bases each). The CDR3 sequence is 14 residues long. V was trimmed by 0 bases and J by 7 bases, leaving 9 bases between them. CDR1 and CDR2 (germline): PRHDT, FYEKMQ (reference sequence). The CDR3 DNA sequence: TGTGCCAGCAGCTTAGGGGGGGAGATCGGGGAGCTGTTTTTT. It encodes CASSLGGEIGELFF.

Only a few counts were recorded for this clone. This chain links TRBV18 with TRBJ2-7; 10 bases align to TRBD1. With V trimmed by 9 bases and J by 3 bases, 8 bases remained unmatched. Germline CDR1 and CDR2: KGHSH and LQKENI. The CDR3 spans 14 residues. CDR3 DNA sequence: TGTGCCAGTAAGACCGGGACAGGGGTCTACGAGCAGTACTTC. Translation gives CASKTGTGVYEQYF.

This chain uses TRBV10-1 with TRBJ2-5, with 8 bases matching TRBD2. V trimming: 6 bases; J trimming: 3 bases; junction bases outside the gene matches: 3. Germline CDR1 WNHNN, CDR2 SYGVQD (reference sequence). The CDR3 has 13 residues. In nucleotides, the CDR3 is TGCGCCAGCAGCGGGAGGGCCGAAGAGACCCAGTACTTC. It codes for CASSGRAEETQYF.

This clone was detected many times. The chain is built from TRBV7-3 and TRBJ1-2; D remains unclear. V shed 3 bases and J shed 2 bases, with 7 bases lying between them. There are 13 residues in the CDR3. Germline V lookup: CDR1 SGHTA, CDR2 FQGTGA. In DNA form, the CDR3 reads TGTGCCAGCAGCTTGGGAGAGAACTATGGCTACACCTTC. It encodes CASSLGENYGYTF.

V and J are TRBV21-1 and TRBJ2-5; the D call of TRBD1 is as the table states it, not checked on the DNA. TRBV21-1 is described as a pseudogene. This CDR3 is 15 amino acids long. The CDR3 protein is CASSKPLDSQETQYF. CDR3 in DNA: TGTGCCAGCAGCAAACCATTGGACAGCCAAGAGACCCAGTACTTC.

The chain joins TRBV19 to TRBJ2-7; a weak D match, TRBD1 (5 bases). The CDR3 contains 14 residues. Germline lookup yields CDR1 LNHDA and CDR2 SQIVND (reference sequence). With 3 bases removed from V and 0 bases from J, the gap between germline ends came to 9 bases. The DNA of the CDR3 is TGTGCCAGTAGTATTGCAGACAGCTCCTACGAGCAGTACTTC. The encoded protein is CASSIADSSYEQYF.

In regard to this clone: This sample also contains other DNA sequences that code for the same CDR3. The chain uses TRBV20-1 and TRBJ2-7; no firm D call. The germline V gene has CDR1 DFQATT and CDR2 SNEGSKA (reference sequence). Trimming pared 3 bases from V and 4 bases from J, leaving 4 bases between. The CDR3 is made up of 10 amino acids. CDR3 nucleotides: TGCAGTGCTAGGTCGTACGAGCAGTACTTC. This gives the protein CSARSYEQYF.

The V call is TRBV6-6, the J call TRBJ2-1, with D hard to call. The ends were cut back, 5 bases at V and 9 bases at J, with 8 bases in the middle. This CDR3 region has 11 residues. Germline loops: CDR1 MNHNY, CDR2 SVGAGI (reference sequence). The CDR3 loop reads CASSPPGEQFF. The CDR3 region has the DNA TGTGCCAGCAGTCCCCCAGGTGAGCAGTTCTTC.

The chain recombines TRBV18 with TRBJ2-7, with TRBD1 identical over 8 bases. CDR1 is KGHSH, CDR2 LQKENI, per germline. CDR3 length equals 16 residues. J lost 3 bases, V lost 3 bases, and 10 bases had no gene match. The CDR3 sequence: CASSPLAGGEVYEQYF. The CDR3 DNA sequence: TGTGCCAGCTCACCCCTTGCAGGGGGCGAGGTCTACGAGCAGTACTTC.

V and J are TRBV19 and TRBJ2-2; perhaps TRBD2 as D (6 bases). CDR1 and CDR2 from the germline V gene are LNHDA and SQIVND (reference sequence). V lost 3 bases to trimming and J lost 0 bases, with 11 bases between them. This CDR3 comprises 16 residues. CDR3 bases: TGTGCCAGTAGTATCGGGGGTAGGACGAACACCGGGGAGCTGTTTTTT. Its translation is CASSIGGRTNTGELFF.

The chain uses TRBV7-3 and TRBJ2-7; the D gene is possibly TRBD2 (6 bases). Germline CDR1 reads SGHTA; CDR2 reads FQGTGA. With 3 bases removed from V and 3 bases from J, the gap between germline ends came to 12 bases. This CDR3 comprises 14 residues. CDR3 amino acids: CASSFGGSGYEQYF. The CDR3 nucleotides are TGTGCCAGCAGCTTCGGGGGAAGCGGCTACGAGCAGTACTTC.

The V call is TRBV27, the J call TRBJ2-7; D perhaps matches TRBD2 (7 bases). Germline values: CDR1 MNHEY, CDR2 SMNVEV (reference sequence). V dropped 2 bases and J dropped 7 bases, with 12 bases sitting between them. The CDR3 runs 13 residues. This CDR3 reads CASSLGEGGEQYF. Written as DNA, the CDR3 is TGTGCCAGCAGTTTAGGTGAGGGGGGGGAGCAGTACTTC.

V is TRBV19 and J is TRBJ1-6, with a weak D call TRBD1 (6 bases). V was cut by 4 bases and J by 5 bases, with 18 bases left in between. Per the germline V gene, CDR1 is LNHDA and CDR2 is SQIVND (reference sequence). CDR3 size: 17 residues. CDR3 sequence (DNA): TGTGCCAGTAGTACCAGGGGAACCGCGGTTGATAATTCACCCCTCCACTTT. Translating it yields CASSTRGTAVDNSPLHF. The full variable domain, with the rest looked up from reference TRBV19 and TRBJ1-6, is DGGITQSPKYLFRKEGQNVTLSCEQNLNHDAMYWYRQDPGQGLRLIYYSQIVNDFQKGDIAEGYSVSREKKESFPLTVTSAQKNPTAFYLCASSTRGTAVDNSPLHFGNGTRLTVT.

The table lists this clone with a few counts. This chain connects TRBV7-2 to TRBJ1-3, with D hard to call. Germline V lookup: CDR1 SGHTA, CDR2 FQGNSA. CDR3 length: 13 amino acids. The V end lost 5 bases, the J end lost 0 bases, and 5 bases lay between the germline ends. CDR3 region: CASSTYSGNTIYF. The CDR3, as DNA: TGTGCCAGCAGCACTTACTCTGGAAACACCATATATTTT.

This clone was detected a few times. The chain is built from TRBV7-2 and TRBJ1-1; a possible D gene is TRBD1 (6 bases). This CDR3 spans 14 amino acids. Germline-derived CDR1 and CDR2 are SGHTA and FQGNSA. V was cut by 5 bases and J by 0 bases, with 10 bases left in between. As DNA, the CDR3 is TGTGCCAGCAGCCCGGACAGCATGAACACTGAAGCTTTCTTT. Encoded protein: CASSPDSMNTEAFF.

The CDR3, as DNA: TGTGCCAGCATTGGGGTTTCCTACGAGCAGTACTTC. This translates into CASIGVSYEQYF. V usage is TRBV2 and J usage is TRBJ2-7, with D unresolved. Per the germline V gene, CDR1 is SNHLY and CDR2 is FYNNEI. The CDR3 loop spans 12 amino acids. The V end lost 7 bases, the J end lost 1 base, and 8 bases lay between the germline ends. Using reference TRBV2 and TRBJ2-7 for the parts outside the CDR3, the full variable domain is EPEVTQTPSHQVTQMGQEVILRCVPISNHLYFYWYRQILGQKVEFLVSFYNNEISEKSEIFDDQFSVERPDGSNFTLKIRSTKLEDSAMYFCASIGVSYEQYFGPGTRLTVT.

V gene TRBV11-2 combines with J gene TRBJ1-6; D uncertain. CDR3 length: 14 amino acids. The germline CDR1 and CDR2 sequences are SGHAT and FQNNGV. The V end was cut by 2 bases, the J end by 8 bases, with 10 bases between. CDR3 residues: CASSLRRQDSPLHF. Written as DNA, the CDR3 is TGTGCCAGCAGCTTAAGGAGGCAGGATTCACCCCTCCACTTT.